These T cell receptor beta chains were read from a single sample in a study of shared clonotypes between healthy human individuals. Libraries were prepared by immunoSEQ multiplex PCR; TCRdb keeps only in-frame clonotypes and omits some of them. The data show about 960,000 clones, about 80% seen once. Sequenced sample: memory CD4+ T cells sorted from blood. The origin of the receptors is a young man in good health. Both conserved end residues are part of each CDR3. The D gene is left open where the match is weak. Not every row has a clone size; where given, it reads once, few, many or a size class.

d_gene	v_gene	abundance	j_gene	CDR3nt	CDR3aa
NA	TRBV10-3	many	TRBJ1-2	TGTGCCATCAGTGAGCCCTCAGGCTACACCTTC	CAISEPSGYTF
TRBD2	TRBV5-1	NA	TRBJ2-5	TGCGCCAGCAGCTTGGTTATAGGGACTAGCGGGGAAGAGACCCAGTACTTC	CASSLVIGTSGEETQYF
NA	TRBV11-2	NA	TRBJ2-7	TGTGCCAGCAGCTTAGATACCATTTCCCACGAGCAGTACTTC	CASSLDTISHEQYF
TRBD1	TRBV6-5	few	TRBJ2-7	TGTGCCAGCAGTTACAAACGAAGGACAGGCTACTACGAGCAGTACTTC	CASSYKRRTGYYEQYF
NA	TRBV7-2	many	TRBJ2-7	TGTGCCAGCAGCCCACCCGGTCCCGGCTGGGGGAACCCCACCTACGAGCAGTACTTC	CASSPPGPGWGNPTYEQYF
NA	TRBV2	NA	TRBJ1-1	TGTGCCAGCAAGCCGGACACCTCACGGGGAGCTTTCTTT	CASKPDTSRGAFF
NA	TRBV7-2	NA	TRBJ1-4	TGTGCCAGCAGCATCCTAGCTCAGACTGAAAAACTGTTTTTT	CASSILAQTEKLFF
NA	TRBV19	NA	TRBJ1-1	TGTGCCAGTAGTAAGTCCAGGGGTGGCACTGAAGCTTTCTTT	CASSKSRGGTEAFF
TRBD1	TRBV29-1	NA	TRBJ1-1	TGCAGCGTTCCGGACAGGGGGCGTTTAAGGGAGGCTTTCTTT	CSVPDRGRLREAFF
NA	TRBV28	NA	TRBJ1-1	TGTGCCAGCAGTTTGCGTCTTACAGGGTCCACTGAAGCTTTCTTT	CASSLRLTGSTEAFF
NA	TRBV11-2	NA	TRBJ1-1	TGTGCCAGCAGCTTAGTGAAGAACACTGAAGCTTTCTTT	CASSLVKNTEAFF
NA	TRBV19	NA	TRBJ1-2	TGTGCCAGTAGTGACCACGGGGTCCTCTCCGATGGCTACACCTTC	CASSDHGVLSDGYTF
NA	TRBV4-1	NA	TRBJ1-4	TGCGCCAGCAGCCTATGGGAGAGTGAAAAACTGTTTTTT	CASSLWESEKLFF
TRBD1	TRBV6-1	NA	TRBJ1-5	TGTGCCAGCAGTACAGGGGGGGCGTATCAGCCCCAGCATTTT	CASSTGGAYQPQHF
TRBD1	TRBV5-4	NA	TRBJ2-5	TGTGCCAGCAGCTTGAGGACAGGGAAGGGCCAAGAGACCCAGTACTTC	CASSLRTGKGQETQYF
NA	TRBV10-3	NA	TRBJ1-1	TGTGCCATCAGTGTAGGAGACAGACGCACTGAAGCTTTCTTT	CAISVGDRRTEAFF
TRBD1	TRBV7-2	once	TRBJ1-4	TGTGCCAGCAGCCCGGGTCGGACAGGGAACGAAAAACTGTTTTTT	CASSPGRTGNEKLFF
NA	TRBV28	NA	TRBJ2-4	TGTGCCAGCAGTTTATGGACAGGGGAGGGGGATACAAACATTCAGTACTTC	CASSLWTGEGDTNIQYF
NA	TRBV10-1	NA	TRBJ2-2	TGCGCCAGCAGTGAGTCGGGCACCGGGGAGCTGTTTTTT	CASSESGTGELFF
NA	TRBV27	NA	TRBJ1-1	TGTGCCAGCAGTTTGTGGGGGTTGGGAAACAAAGACACTGAAGCTTTCTTT	CASSLWGLGNKDTEAFF
NA	TRBV5-4	NA	TRBJ2-1	TGTGCCAGCAGCTTGGGGGGCGGGTATGAGCAGTTCTTC	CASSLGGGYEQFF
NA	TRBV19	once	TRBJ1-1	TGTGCCAGTACGGTTGTTTCGGGGAACACTGAAGCTTTCTTT	CASTVVSGNTEAFF
NA	TRBV5-6	NA	TRBJ2-3	TGTGCCAGCAGCTTGGTGCAGGGAGCTAAAGGTACGCAGTATTTT	CASSLVQGAKGTQYF
TRBD1	TRBV16	NA	TRBJ1-2	TGTGCCAGCAGCCAACAGGGGGGAGATGGCTACACCTTC	CASSQQGGDGYTF
NA	TRBV7-3	few	TRBJ2-2	TGTGCCAGCAGTCCCGCGGGGGCCCCTGGCATCGGGGAGCTGTTTTTT	CASSPAGAPGIGELFF
TRBD2	TRBV5-4	NA	TRBJ2-1	TGTGCCAGCAACCGATTAGCGGGGGGGTGGAATGAGCAGTTCTTC	CASNRLAGGWNEQFF
TRBD2	TRBV4-3	NA	TRBJ2-3	TGCGCCAGCAGCCAAGATCCCCGGACTAGCGGGATTTCAGATACGCAGTATTTT	CASSQDPRTSGISDTQYF
NA	TRBV7-6	NA	TRBJ2-5	TGTGCCAGCAGCTCGAACCAAGAGACCCGGGAGTACTTC	CASSSNQETREYF
TRBD1	TRBV29-1	NA	TRBJ2-7	TGCAGCGTTGTGACAGGGAAAAACTACGAGCAGTACTTC	CSVVTGKNYEQYF
NA	TRBV29-1	once	TRBJ2-5	TGCAGCGCATCCTATAAGGGGGGACCACAAGAGACCCAGTACTTC	CSASYKGGPQETQYF
NA	TRBV6-6	once	TRBJ2-7	TGTGCCAGCAGTTACGGGACTTCGTACGAGCAGTACTTC	CASSYGTSYEQYF
NA	TRBV7-2	NA	TRBJ2-7	TGTGCCAGCAGCTTACAGTACGAGCAGTACTTC	CASSLQYEQYF
NA	TRBV6-1	few	TRBJ1-2	TGTGCCAGCAGTGGCCCACAAAGTGGTGCGGCGGGTGGCTACACCTTC	CASSGPQSGAAGGYTF
NA	TRBV4-3	NA	TRBJ2-2	TGCGCCAGCAGTTTAGATGCCCTAGCGCCGTCGAACACCGGGGAGCTGTTTTTT	CASSLDALAPSNTGELFF
NA	TRBV6-5	NA	TRBJ1-6	TGTGCCAGCAGTCTCGGGGATAATTCACCCCTCCACTTT	CASSLGDNSPLHF
NA	TRBV5-3	NA	TRBJ1-6	TGTGCCAGAAGAACTGGGGCGGGACGTGCGACCGATGATTCACCCCTCCACTTT	CARRTGAGRATDDSPLHF
NA	TRBV15	few	TRBJ2-1	TGTGCCACCAGCAGTCCGGGACTCAACTCCTACAATGAGCAGTTCTTC	CATSSPGLNSYNEQFF
NA	TRBV9	NA	TRBJ2-7	TGTGCCAGCAGCGTAGACAGCTCAACCTACGAGCAGTACTTC	CASSVDSSTYEQYF
NA	TRBV10-3	NA	TRBJ2-7	TGTGCCATCCAGGGATCCTCCTACGAGCAGTACTTC	CAIQGSSYEQYF
NA	TRBV2	NA	TRBJ2-2	TGTGCCAGCAGTGAATGGGGCACCGGGGAGCTGTTTTTT	CASSEWGTGELFF
NA	TRBV30	NA	TRBJ1-3	TGTGCCTGGAGTTATCTGGGAAACACCATATATTTT	CAWSYLGNTIYF
TRBD1	TRBV29-1	NA	TRBJ1-1	TGCAGCGTTGTTGTTGGGGGACAGCAGACCACTGAAGCTTTCTTT	CSVVVGGQQTTEAFF
NA	TRBV5-6	few	TRBJ2-3	TGTGCCAGCAGCTCCGGGACTCGCTATCTCCATAGCACAGATACGCAGTATTTT	CASSSGTRYLHSTDTQYF
NA	TRBV13	NA	TRBJ2-4	TGTGCCAGCAGCTTAAGATTGAGGGAAAACATTCAGTACTTC	CASSLRLRENIQYF
TRBD1	TRBV2	NA	TRBJ2-1	TGTGCCGGATCTAGAACAGGGGATATGAATGAGCAGTTCTTC	CAGSRTGDMNEQFF
TRBD1	TRBV7-8	once	TRBJ1-2	TGTGCCAGCAGCTTAGGACAGGGATATGGCTACACCTTC	CASSLGQGYGYTF
NA	TRBV25-1	few	TRBJ1-2	TGTGCCAGCAGTGAATATAGTGGCTACACCTTC	CASSEYSGYTF
NA	TRBV2	NA	TRBJ1-2	TGTGCCAGCCTTATCGGACAGAGCTATGGCTACACCTTC	CASLIGQSYGYTF
TRBD2	TRBV10-3	NA	TRBJ2-3	TGTGCCGGTGCTAGCGGCAGTAGCACAGATACGCAGTATTTT	CAGASGSSTDTQYF